This TCR beta chain was captured by sequencing in a study of post-analysis software for immune sequencing data. This clonotype was recorded many times. Unique molecular identifiers tagged the TCR beta cDNA libraries. MiXCR, applied by TCRdb to the PCR reads, yields one record per CDR3 protein. The data hold 160,000 or so distinct CDR3 sequences, with under 40% observed a single time. Specimen: blood, collected after autologous hematopoietic stem cell transplantation. This clonotype was obtained from a girl under 18 with multiple sclerosis.

In DNA, the CDR3 is TGCAGTGAGGGGTTCGGCTACACCTTC. As protein: CSEGFGYTF. This chain joins TRBV20-1 and TRBJ1-2; maybe TRBD1 (5 bases). The CDR3 spans 9 residues. Trimming shortened V by 7 bases and J by 8 bases, and 8 bases separated the two germline ends. CDR1 is DFQATT and CDR2 is SNEGSKA in the germline V gene (reference sequence).